A single sample gave rise to the 16 T cell receptor beta chains below, sequenced in a study of CD8+ T cells in alopecia areata. This sample's treatment: oral pan-JAK inhibitor, 5-10 mg twice daily. It was cDNA, reverse transcribed from extracted RNA, that served as the sequencing template. Produced via immunoSEQ multiplex PCR; TCRdb's table is partial and in-frame only. The data hold some 100,000 clones, with 60% observed a single time. The sequencing here drew on CD8+ T cells sorted from blood, taken at roughly week 58, from a patient treated with tofacitinib. The receptors stem from a human donor with alopecia areata.

The rearrangement uses TRBV2 and TRBJ1-1; D is undetermined. The CDR3 is 12 residues long. The germline gives CDR1 SNHLY, CDR2 FYNNEI. Trimming took 9 bases from V and 3 from J, leaving 11 bases between them. This CDR3 reads CAREHGDTEAFF. The CDR3, as DNA: TGTGCCAGAGAGCATGGGGACACTGAAGCTTTCTTT.

This clone showed up just a few times. The chain is built from TRBV5-5 and TRBJ2-7; 10 bases line up with TRBD1. This CDR3 has 15 amino acids. CDR1 SGHKS and CDR2 YYEKEE come from the germline V gene (reference sequence). J was trimmed by 4 bases and V by 3 bases; bases with no gene match: 7. CDR3 nucleotide sequence: TGTGCCAGCAGCTCATCCGGGACAGGGGTGTACGAGCAGTACTTC. Translated, it gives CASSSSGTGVYEQYF.

This clone was recorded only once. The chain uses TRBV10-2 and TRBJ1-5; D is unclear. CDR3 length: 14 amino acids. The V end lost 2 bases, the J end lost 0 bases, and 5 bases lay between the germline ends. CDR1 WSHSY and CDR2 SAAADI come from the germline V gene. CDR3: CASSEGYSNQPQHF. The CDR3 DNA reads as TGCGCCAGCAGTGAGGGGTATAGCAATCAGCCCCAGCATTTT.

This chain's CDR3 is CAISDRGLNTEAFF. Written as DNA, the CDR3 is TGTGCCATCAGCGACCGGGGCTTGAACACTGAAGCTTTCTTT. This chain joins TRBV10-3 and TRBJ1-1; perhaps TRBD1 as D (5 bases). There are 14 residues in the CDR3. Germline CDR1 ENHRY, CDR2 SYGVKD. V was pared by 6 bases and J by 0 bases, with 11 bases between.

The V call is TRBV21-1, the J call TRBJ2-7; the listed D gene, TRBD2, was not tested against the DNA. TRBV21-1 is a known pseudogene. This CDR3 region has 16 residues. The CDR3 sequence: CASSKRGTTSAYEQYF. The CDR3 region has the DNA TGTGCCAGCAGCAAACGGGGTACTACTAGCGCCTACGAGCAGTACTTC.

The chain joins TRBV5-6 to TRBJ2-3; maybe TRBD2 (6 bases). V was trimmed by 4 bases and J by 10 bases, leaving 13 bases between them. In germline, CDR1 is SGHDT, CDR2 YYEEEE. This CDR3 is 12 amino acids long. DNA for the CDR3: TGTGCCAGCAGCGGAGGGACTTCTTCGCAGTATTTT. This gives the protein CASSGGTSSQYF.

The V gene is TRBV2, the J gene TRBJ2-3; TRBD2 might be the D (7 bases). V was shortened by 6 bases and J by 1 base, with 17 bases between the two germline ends. The CDR3 length is 16 residues. Germline CDR1 is SNHLY and CDR2 is FYNNEI. Written as DNA, the CDR3 is TGTGCCAGCAGCGAATCCACGGGGGGCCGCACAGATACGCAGTATTTT. This gives the protein CASSESTGGRTDTQYF. The full variable domain, its missing parts supplied by reference TRBV2 and TRBJ2-3, is EPEVTQTPSHQVTQMGQEVILRCVPISNHLYFYWYRQILGQKVEFLVSFYNNEISEKSEIFDDQFSVERPDGSNFTLKIRSTKLEDSAMYFCASSESTGGRTDTQYFGPGTRLTVL.

The chain is built from TRBV29-1 and TRBJ1-2; D may be TRBD1 (5 bases). The CDR3 loop spans 11 amino acids. In germline, CDR1 is SQVTM, CDR2 ANQGSEA. Trimming took 2 bases from V and 6 from J, leaving 7 bases between them. The CDR3 protein is CSVEKGNGYTF. DNA of the CDR3: TGCAGCGTTGAAAAGGGGAATGGCTACACCTTC.

V is TRBV5-6 and J is TRBJ2-7; possibly TRBD1 for D (6 bases). Germline V gene sequence: CDR1 SGHDT, CDR2 YYEEEE. This CDR3 is built from 14 residues. V lost 0 bases and J lost 3, with 10 bases in between. This chain's CDR3 is CASSLGRGNYEQYF. The CDR3, as DNA: TGTGCCAGCAGCTTGGGCAGGGGCAACTACGAGCAGTACTTC.

This clone showed up just once. This chain links TRBV5-1 with TRBJ2-5, with D maybe TRBD2 (7 bases). V gave up 4 bases and J gave up 0 bases, with 13 bases separating them. The CDR3 contains 15 residues. CDR1 is SGHRS, CDR2 YFSETQ, per germline. CDR3 bases: TGCGCCAGCAGCCAGGGGAGGGGATACCAAGAGACCCAGTACTTC. It codes for CASSQGRGYQETQYF.

V usage is TRBV2 and J usage is TRBJ1-1, with D perhaps matching TRBD1 (5 bases). V was trimmed by 5 bases and J by 1 base, leaving 17 bases between them. From germline, CDR1 is SNHLY and CDR2 FYNNEI. The CDR3 loop spans 16 amino acids. The CDR3 sequence: CASSPKRWTPNTEAFF. As DNA, the CDR3 is TGTGCCAGCAGTCCAAAGCGGTGGACACCGAACACTGAAGCTTTCTTT.

The rearrangement links TRBV7-2 to TRBJ1-1; no firm D call. V was trimmed by 1 base and J by 6 bases, leaving 9 bases between them. Germline V gene lookup returns CDR1 SGHTA and CDR2 FQGNSA. The CDR3 runs to 13 residues. The CDR3 reads CASSLGLIAEAFF. The CDR3 DNA reads as TGTGCCAGCAGCTTAGGTCTTATCGCTGAAGCTTTCTTT.

This clone has a handful of counts. CDR3 nucleotides: TGTGCCAGCAGCGCCCGGACCCAAGGTCTCTATGAGCAGTTCTTC. This sequence encodes CASSARTQGLYEQFF. The gene calls are TRBV7-9 and TRBJ2-1; no clear D. Germline V gives CDR1 SEHNR, CDR2 FQNEAQ (reference sequence). The CDR3 runs to 15 residues. V lost 5 bases and J 8 bases, leaving 19 bases between the germline ends.

V gene TRBV20-1 combines with J gene TRBJ1-1; possible D gene TRBD1, 5 bases. V lost 5 bases and J 11 bases, leaving 15 bases between the germline ends. The CDR3 is made up of 11 amino acids. Per germline, CDR1 DFQATT and CDR2 SNEGSKA (reference sequence). CDR3 sequence reads: CSAPTGGWAFF. The DNA for the CDR3 is TGCAGTGCTCCGACGGGGGGATGGGCTTTCTTT.

J is TRBJ2-1 and V is TRBV7-9, with 7 bases that match TRBD2. The germline gives CDR1 SEHNR, CDR2 FQNEAQ (reference sequence). This CDR3 region has 14 residues. With V trimmed by 2 bases and J by 7 bases, 5 bases remained unmatched. The CDR3 reads CASSLSGGRNEQFF. The CDR3 nucleotides read TGTGCCAGCAGCTTATCCGGGGGGAGAAATGAGCAGTTCTTC.

This clone turned up a few times. The V call is TRBV29-1, the J call TRBJ2-1, with a tentative D call TRBD1 (6 bases). Germline assignment: CDR1 SQVTM and CDR2 ANQGSEA. Trimming removed 2 bases at V and 7 bases at J, with 18 bases between. This CDR3 is built from 15 residues. The CDR3 nucleotides are TGCAGCGTTGAAAGGGGGACCAAACTGGGGAATGAGCAGTTCTTC. Its protein is CSVERGTKLGNEQFF.